This T cell receptor (beta chain) emerged from a study of blood T cell repertoires in COVID-19 (dated by TCRdb to 2018 to 2020). For the study in its entirety: The collaborator samples originated in the United States, Italy and Spain and spanned the acute and convalescent phases of COVID-19. The prospective study material was composed of cDNA or gDNA derived from T cells, B-cell-depleted T cells, or PBMCs. The dataset comprised deeply sampled blood TCRbeta repertoires from subjects exposed to, actively infected with, or recovered from COVID-19. The repertoires were released in a freely available public database meant as a resource for research on the immune response to SARS-CoV-2. The samples were drawn from two sources: the first 160 participants of the ongoing ImmuneRACE study, and over 950 subjects contributed by 6 global collaborators. A de-identified subject ID, COVID-19 status, age in years and sex were almost always included in the sample metadata. Where HLA class I and class II types were available, the types were taken from metadata supplied by the sample provider, not from assay-based typing. Overall study results and their limits: The amount of clinical and demographic metadata varied by source and participant and was provided uncurated.

From V the trimming removes 0 bases and from J it removes 0 bases, while the gene matches leave 7 bases of the junction unaccounted for. The CDR3 holds 20 amino acids from the cysteine to the phenylalanine. Only CDR3 DNA is held: 60 bases, read in frame from base 1. In the germline V gene, CDR1 corresponds to SGHRS and CDR2 to YFSETQ. In the case of this clone: What this receptor recognizes is not known. Per-base quality was not reported, and no clone a single base away is much larger than it.

Enrolling through a virtual design, the prospective study's participants ranged in age from roughly 18 to 95 years and lived across approximately 25 United States geographic areas. Cohort assignment in the prospective study relied on participant-reported clinical history from a screening survey and a study questionnaire. ImmuneRACE Cohort 3 recovered participants were defined by two consecutive negative NP/OP PCR tests, healthcare professional clearance, or symptom resolution. In the prospective study, whole blood, serum and a nasopharyngeal or oropharyngeal swab were collected from each participant by mobile phlebotomists. Prospective study participants could optionally give additional blood draws and questionnaires over an approximately two-month period. Blood samples from the prospective study were shipped frozen or at room temperature prior to DNA extraction. TCRbeta CDR3 regions were amplified from genomic DNA using the immunoSEQ Assay, a bias-controlled multiplex PCR. Regarding the original processing steps: The number of nucleated cells in each sample was estimated from the amplification of reference gene primers within the assay. To quantify the absolute abundance of each unique TCRbeta CDR3 rearrangement, sequence reads were collapsed and filtered. For each sample, productive Simpson clonality was calculated as the square root of Simpson's diversity index across productive rearrangements. Here the immuneACCESS table is served through TCRdb, limited to in-frame sequences with V and J called. Missing clones are a known gap in these copies; in checked studies unresolved V genes cover under half, and the rest lacks a known reason. V and J calls and clone size are those listed in that table; D and trimming were worked out from the DNA. The table for this sample lists about 380,000 clones; around 87% of them were counted only once. The top ten clones comprise approximately 1.3% of the sample.

This receptor chain uses TRBV5-1 and TRBJ2-1; 15 nucleotides in the junction match TRBD2. The specimen was PBMCs or T cells enriched from blood (not recorded which). This clonotype was sampled from a man between 25 and 39 years old who had recovered from COVID-19. The nucleotides read TGCGCCAGCAGCTTGGCACCCGGGACTAGCGGGGGGAGCTCCTACAATGAGCAGTTCTTC. This encodes CASSLAPGTSGGSSYNEQFF.